A single sample is the source of the 9 T cell receptor beta chains below, sequenced in a study of blood T cell repertoires in COVID-19. Method: immunoSEQ multiplex PCR; TCRdb's copy keeps in-frame clones and lacks some. The table records over 60,000 clones, roughly three quarters of them present only once. Sample: peripheral blood. All receptors derive from a human donor in a cohort sampled during active COVID-19.

The J gene is TRBJ2-2, the V gene TRBV9; 8 nucleotides line up with TRBD2. CDR1 is SGDLS and CDR2 is YYNGEE in the germline V gene. The CDR3 runs 16 residues. With V trimmed by 3 bases and J by 3 bases, 7 bases remained unmatched. CDR3 residues: CASSATSGPYTGELFF. CDR3 nucleotides: TGTGCCAGCAGCGCTACTAGCGGACCTTACACCGGGGAGCTGTTTTTT. Using reference TRBV9 and TRBJ2-2 for the parts outside the CDR3, the full variable domain is DSGVTQTPKHLITATGQRVTLRCSPRSGDLSVYWYQQSLDQGLQFLIQYYNGEERAKGNILERFSAQQFPDLHSELNLSSLELGDSALYFCASSATSGPYTGELFFGEGSRLTVL.

The CDR3 region is CASSPRTGMEAKNIQYF. CDR3 in DNA: TGCGCCAGCAGCCCTCGGACAGGGATGGAAGCCAAAAACATTCAGTACTTC. The chain carries TRBV5-1 and TRBJ2-4; TRBD1 matches at 8 bases. This CDR3 contains 17 residues. In germline, CDR1 is SGHRS, CDR2 YFSETQ. V lost 4 bases and J lost 0; bases outside the gene matches: 9.

This chain uses TRBV9 with TRBJ2-7; D is possibly TRBD1 (5 bases). Germline V CDR1 and CDR2: SGDLS, YYNGEE. The CDR3 is 15 amino acids. Trimming stripped 4 bases from V and 0 bases from J, with 14 bases between. The CDR3 DNA reads as TGTGCCAGCAGCCCCTTTGACAGTTACTCCTACGAGCAGTACTTC. This encodes CASSPFDSYSYEQYF. Variable domain in full (rest from reference TRBV9 and TRBJ2-7): DSGVTQTPKHLITATGQRVTLRCSPRSGDLSVYWYQQSLDQGLQFLIQYYNGEERAKGNILERFSAQQFPDLHSELNLSSLELGDSALYFCASSPFDSYSYEQYFGPGTRLTVT.

The rearrangement links TRBV2 to TRBJ2-7; 8 bases align to TRBD1. In germline, CDR1 is SNHLY, CDR2 FYNNEI. The CDR3 spans 14 residues. J lost 7 bases, V lost 3 bases, and 8 bases had no gene match. CDR3 in amino acids: CASSEETGAGEQYF. DNA for the CDR3: TGTGCCAGCAGTGAGGAGACAGGGGCGGGGGAGCAGTACTTC.

The chain employs TRBV2 and TRBJ2-5; 9 bases fit TRBD1. V lost 5 bases to trimming and J lost 5 bases; unmatched junction nucleotides: 6. CDR1 and CDR2 from the germline V gene are SNHLY and FYNNEI. The CDR3 totals 14 residues. The CDR3: CASSSGTGRETQYF. In DNA form, the CDR3 reads TGTGCCAGCAGTTCCGGGACAGGGAGGGAGACCCAGTACTTC.

This sequence joins TRBV3-1 (or the pseudogene TRBV3-2) and TRBJ2-5; no reliable D call. This CDR3 spans 13 amino acids. V shed 1 base and J shed 1 base, with 4 bases lying between them. Per germline, CDR1 LGHDT and CDR2 YNNKEL (reference sequence). CDR3 in amino acids: CASSQARQETQYF. CDR3 nucleotides: TGTGCCAGCAGCCAAGCGCGCCAAGAGACCCAGTACTTC.

The sample holds a few counts of this clone. The chain links TRBV7-2 to TRBJ2-5; the D gene is possibly TRBD2 (5 bases). This CDR3 has 13 residues. Trimming pared 4 bases from V and 2 bases from J, leaving 8 bases between. Germline CDR1 and CDR2: SGHTA and FQGNSA. The chain's CDR3 is CASSSWRQETQYF. CDR3 DNA: TGTGCCAGCAGCTCCTGGAGGCAAGAGACCCAGTACTTC.

This chain uses TRBV15 with TRBJ1-1; 8 nucleotides match TRBD1. Unmatched junction bases numbered 5, after V lost 1 base and J lost 4 bases. Per germline, CDR1 LNHNV and CDR2 YYDKDF (reference sequence). The CDR3 loop spans 15 amino acids. The CDR3 reads CATSRGTGGSTEAFF. CDR3 coding DNA: TGTGCCACCAGCAGAGGAACAGGGGGGAGCACTGAAGCTTTCTTT.

The gene calls are TRBV4-3 and TRBJ2-6; D is possibly TRBD2 (6 bases). Trimming removed 8 bases at V and 0 bases at J, with 8 bases between. CDR1 LGHNA and CDR2 YSLEER come from the germline V gene. CDR3 length equals 14 residues. The CDR3 spells CASGGFSGANVLTF. The CDR3 DNA reads TGCGCCAGCGGGGGGTTCTCTGGGGCCAACGTCCTGACTTTC.